This T cell receptor beta chain was sequenced during a study of CD4 T cells in relation to SARS-CoV-2 and coronaviruses. The ends were cut back, 3 bases at V and 7 bases at J, with 12 bases in the middle. The germline gives CDR1 LNHDA, CDR2 SQIVND (reference sequence). The length of the CDR3 is 13 residues. Concerning this clone itself: Its antigen is undetermined.

Unexposed donor CD4+ T cells date from about 2011-2018, before the COVID-19 pandemic. The cells were cultured for over eight days before CD4+ T cells were isolated. Measured with immunoSEQ multiplex PCR; TCRdb has only the in-frame clones, and not every one. Seen here are about 21,000 clones, 70% to 80% observed once, and the top ten hold around 11%. The sequenced material came from CD4+ T cells from PBMCs, cultured in vitro. The chain recombines TRBV19 with TRBJ1-1; D is unresolved. This receptor was obtained from a human donor in good health. The CDR3 loop is CASSIPDFIEAFF. CDR3 coding DNA: TGTGCCAGTAGTATTCCGGACTTTATTGAAGCTTTCTTT.